The entry that follows covers one T cell receptor beta chain sequence. This entry is derived from a study of shared clonotypes between healthy human individuals. Here immunoSEQ multiplex PCR was the method, and the copy in TCRdb shows in-frame clones only, minus some. The sample has 2 million to 2.5 million clones; over 85% are singletons. Per the germline V gene, CDR1 is MDHEN and CDR2 is SYDVKM. V trimming: 8 bases; J trimming: 2 bases; junction bases outside the gene matches: 7. The CDR3 consists of 14 residues. This sequence joins TRBV28 and TRBJ2-7, with TRBD2 identical over 9 bases. This receptor was obtained from a man between 18 and 35 years old in good health. Some clones in this sample may be carry-over from other donors' samples. The source material was naive CD4+ T cells from PBMCs. Subset defined: CD45RA+ positively selected. CDR3 in amino acids: CASQTSGNTYEQYF. The CDR3, as DNA: TGTGCCAGCCAGACTAGCGGAAACACCTACGAGCAGTACTTC.